Listed below are T cell receptor beta chains from one sample, sequenced in a study of cytomegalovirus exposure and HLA in healthy donors. The data were produced by immunoSEQ multiplex PCR, yet TCRdb's version contains in-frame clones alone and is incomplete. The profile covers hundreds of thousands of clones, with roughly 91% appearing a single time and roughly 3% taken by the ten largest. Input material: PBMCs. The receptors originated from a woman aged 25-40 years in good health and CMV-seronegative. Both conserved end residues are part of each CDR3. The D gene is left open where the match is weak. Clone size is given for some rows only: seen once, a few or many times, or a class if the clone is expanded.

CDR3 protein: CASSYGGRSSYEQYF
CDR3 DNA: TGTGCCAGCAGTTACGGCGGGAGGAGCTCCTACGAGCAGTACTTC
CDR3 length: 15
V gene: TRBV6-5
clone size: NA
J gene: TRBJ2-7
D gene: TRBD2

CDR3 protein: CASSPLREHTDTQYF
CDR3 DNA: TGTGCCAGCAGTCCCCTACGGGAACACACAGATACGCAGTATTTT
CDR3 length: 15
V gene: TRBV28
clone size: once
J gene: TRBJ2-3
D gene: NA

CDR3 protein: CASSLALGQTGNTIYF
CDR3 DNA: TGTGCCAGCAGCTTAGCGCTGGGACAAACTGGAAACACCATATATTTT
CDR3 length: 16
V gene: TRBV7-6
clone size: NA
J gene: TRBJ1-3
D gene: NA

CDR3 protein: CASSNGVSTPYEQYF
CDR3 DNA: TGTGCCAGCAGTAATGGGGTGTCCACCCCATACGAGCAGTACTTC
CDR3 length: 15
V gene: TRBV9
clone size: NA
J gene: TRBJ2-7
D gene: NA

CDR3 protein: CASSLGGEAFF
CDR3 DNA: TGTGCCAGCAGCTTAGGCGGTGAAGCTTTCTTT
CDR3 length: 11
V gene: TRBV7-8
clone size: NA
J gene: TRBJ1-1
D gene: NA

CDR3 protein: CASSLGGRQETQYF
CDR3 DNA: TGTGCCAGCAGTTTAGGGGGTCGACAAGAGACCCAGTACTTC
CDR3 length: 14
V gene: TRBV28
clone size: once
J gene: TRBJ2-5
D gene: NA

CDR3 protein: CSVDRDDYEQYF
CDR3 DNA: TGCAGCGTGGACAGGGATGACTACGAGCAGTACTTC
CDR3 length: 12
V gene: TRBV29-1
clone size: NA
J gene: TRBJ2-7
D gene: TRBD1

CDR3 protein: CASSQDGFYGYTF
CDR3 DNA: TGCGCCAGCAGCCAAGACGGTTTCTATGGCTACACCTTC
CDR3 length: 13
V gene: TRBV4-3
clone size: NA
J gene: TRBJ1-2
D gene: NA

CDR3 protein: CASSLDWTAQETQYF
CDR3 DNA: TGTGCCAGCAGCTTAGATTGGACAGCTCAAGAGACCCAGTACTTC
CDR3 length: 15
V gene: TRBV7-6
clone size: NA
J gene: TRBJ2-5
D gene: NA

CDR3 protein: CASSQTGAPSYEQYF
CDR3 DNA: TGTGCCAGCTCCCAAACAGGGGCACCCTCCTACGAGCAGTACTTC
CDR3 length: 15
V gene: TRBV25-1
clone size: NA
J gene: TRBJ2-7
D gene: TRBD1

CDR3 protein: CASSSLAEVQFF
CDR3 DNA: TGTGCCAGCAGCTCCCTTGCGGAAGTACAGTTCTTC
CDR3 length: 12
V gene: TRBV7-9
clone size: NA
J gene: TRBJ2-1
D gene: NA

CDR3 protein: CASSFRQGAGELFF
CDR3 DNA: TGCGCCAGCAGCTTCCGACAGGGGGCCGGGGAGCTGTTTTTT
CDR3 length: 14
V gene: TRBV5-1
clone size: NA
J gene: TRBJ2-2
D gene: TRBD1

CDR3 protein: CASARGALGQPQHF
CDR3 DNA: TGTGCCAGTGCCCGGGGGGCGCTGGGTCAGCCCCAGCATTTT
CDR3 length: 14
V gene: TRBV19
clone size: NA
J gene: TRBJ1-5
D gene: NA

CDR3 protein: CASSLSGGTGELFF
CDR3 DNA: TGTGCCAGCAGCTTGTCGGGGGGCACCGGGGAGCTGTTTTTT
CDR3 length: 14
V gene: TRBV7-9
clone size: few
J gene: TRBJ2-2
D gene: TRBD2

CDR3 protein: CASSQDTGGFNEQFF
CDR3 DNA: TGCGCCAGCAGCCAAGATACAGGGGGCTTCAATGAGCAGTTCTTC
CDR3 length: 15
V gene: TRBV4-3
clone size: NA
J gene: TRBJ2-1
D gene: TRBD1

CDR3 protein: CASSPRQASYEQYF
CDR3 DNA: TGTGCCAGCAGCCCCCGACAGGCGTCCTACGAGCAGTACTTC
CDR3 length: 14
V gene: TRBV7-2
clone size: NA
J gene: TRBJ2-7
D gene: NA

CDR3 protein: CASMPTTRNYNEQFF
CDR3 DNA: TGTGCCAGCATGCCTACTACTAGAAACTACAATGAGCAGTTCTTC
CDR3 length: 15
V gene: TRBV6-1
clone size: NA
J gene: TRBJ2-1
D gene: NA

CDR3 protein: CAWSPSGQTQYF
CDR3 DNA: TGTGCCTGGAGTCCATCAGGGCAGACCCAGTACTTC
CDR3 length: 12
V gene: TRBV30
clone size: NA
J gene: TRBJ2-5
D gene: NA

CDR3 protein: CASSDSVAGVAGEQFF
CDR3 DNA: TGTGCCAGCAGCGACAGCGTAGCGGGAGTGGCCGGTGAGCAGTTCTTC
CDR3 length: 16
V gene: TRBV7-9
clone size: NA
J gene: TRBJ2-1
D gene: TRBD2

CDR3 protein: CASSSSTGSYYGYTF
CDR3 DNA: TGTGCCAGCAGTTCATCTACTGGTAGCTACTATGGCTACACCTTC
CDR3 length: 15
V gene: TRBV27
clone size: NA
J gene: TRBJ1-2
D gene: NA

CDR3 protein: CASIPPAQGLTDTQYF
CDR3 DNA: TGTGCCAGCATCCCACCGGCCCAGGGGCTCACAGATACGCAGTATTTT
CDR3 length: 16
V gene: TRBV7-2
clone size: NA
J gene: TRBJ2-3
D gene: NA

CDR3 protein: CSVGDLSRYEQYF
CDR3 DNA: TGCAGCGTTGGGGACCTTTCGCGATACGAGCAGTACTTC
CDR3 length: 13
V gene: TRBV29-1
clone size: NA
J gene: TRBJ2-7
D gene: NA

CDR3 protein: CATRPGGYEQYF
CDR3 DNA: TGTGCCACCCGTCCAGGGGGCTACGAGCAGTACTTC
CDR3 length: 12
V gene: TRBV2
clone size: NA
J gene: TRBJ2-7
D gene: TRBD1

CDR3 protein: CASSSRDTQETQYF
CDR3 DNA: TGTGCCAGCAGCTCGCGGGACACCCAAGAGACCCAGTACTTC
CDR3 length: 14
V gene: TRBV9
clone size: NA
J gene: TRBJ2-5
D gene: NA

CDR3 protein: CSASRTSRFF
CDR3 DNA: TGCAGTGCCTCTCGGACTAGCCGGTTCTTC
CDR3 length: 10
V gene: TRBV20-1
clone size: NA
J gene: TRBJ2-1
D gene: TRBD2

CDR3 protein: CASSFGTYEQYF
CDR3 DNA: TGTGCCAGCAGCTTTGGGACCTACGAGCAGTACTTC
CDR3 length: 12
V gene: TRBV5-6
clone size: NA
J gene: TRBJ2-7
D gene: NA

CDR3 protein: CASSLALAPYNEQFF
CDR3 DNA: TGTGCCAGCAGCTTAGCTCTAGCTCCCTACAATGAGCAGTTCTTC
CDR3 length: 15
V gene: TRBV7-9
clone size: NA
J gene: TRBJ2-1
D gene: NA

CDR3 protein: CASSGITYEQYF
CDR3 DNA: TGTGCCAGCAGTGGCATAACCTACGAGCAGTACTTC
CDR3 length: 12
V gene: TRBV5-6
clone size: NA
J gene: TRBJ2-7
D gene: NA

CDR3 protein: CASKEQKDTEAFF
CDR3 DNA: TGTGCCAGCAAGGAACAGAAGGACACTGAAGCTTTCTTT
CDR3 length: 13
V gene: TRBV28
clone size: NA
J gene: TRBJ1-1
D gene: NA

CDR3 protein: CASSLRTSSYNEQFF
CDR3 DNA: TGTGCCAGCAGCTTGAGGACTAGCAGTTACAATGAGCAGTTCTTC
CDR3 length: 15
V gene: TRBV11-3
clone size: NA
J gene: TRBJ2-1
D gene: TRBD2

CDR3 protein: CATTDSYEQYF
CDR3 DNA: TGTGCCACCACGGACAGCTACGAGCAGTACTTC
CDR3 length: 11
V gene: TRBV7-9
clone size: NA
J gene: TRBJ2-7
D gene: NA

CDR3 protein: CASSLTTANNQPQHF
CDR3 DNA: TGTGCCAGTAGTTTAACGACAGCAAACAATCAGCCCCAGCATTTT
CDR3 length: 15
V gene: TRBV19
clone size: NA
J gene: TRBJ1-5
D gene: NA

CDR3 protein: CASTPKGSGNTIYF
CDR3 DNA: TGTGCCAGCACCCCCAAAGGCTCTGGAAACACCATATATTTT
CDR3 length: 14
V gene: TRBV9
clone size: NA
J gene: TRBJ1-3
D gene: NA

CDR3 protein: CASSVQGRDEQFF
CDR3 DNA: TGTGCCAGCAGCGTACAGGGGAGGGATGAGCAGTTCTTC
CDR3 length: 13
V gene: TRBV7-3
clone size: NA
J gene: TRBJ2-1
D gene: NA

CDR3 protein: CASSLPGLAGAQYNEQFF
CDR3 DNA: TGTGCCAGCAGTTTACCCGGACTAGCGGGAGCGCAGTACAATGAGCAGTTCTTC
CDR3 length: 18
V gene: TRBV27
clone size: NA
J gene: TRBJ2-1
D gene: TRBD2

CDR3 protein: CAWSAEVIDEQYF
CDR3 DNA: TGTGCCTGGAGTGCGGAGGTTATCGACGAGCAGTACTTC
CDR3 length: 13
V gene: TRBV30
clone size: NA
J gene: TRBJ2-7
D gene: NA

CDR3 protein: CARTRPGQGYYEQYF
CDR3 DNA: TGTGCCAGGACTAGACCGGGACAGGGTTATTACGAGCAGTACTTC
CDR3 length: 15
V gene: TRBV21-1
clone size: NA
J gene: TRBJ2-7
D gene: NA

CDR3 protein: CASSGKGGSSYEQYF
CDR3 DNA: TGTGCCAGCAGTGGCAAGGGGGGGAGTAGCTACGAGCAGTACTTC
CDR3 length: 15
V gene: TRBV6-6
clone size: NA
J gene: TRBJ2-7
D gene: NA

CDR3 protein: CASSLATQYEQYF
CDR3 DNA: TGCGCCAGCAGCTTGGCGACACAATACGAGCAGTACTTC
CDR3 length: 13
V gene: TRBV5-1
clone size: NA
J gene: TRBJ2-7
D gene: NA

CDR3 protein: CASLSGLAGETEQFF
CDR3 DNA: TGTGCCAGCCTCTCCGGGCTAGCGGGAGAAACTGAGCAGTTCTTC
CDR3 length: 15
V gene: TRBV27
clone size: NA
J gene: TRBJ2-1
D gene: TRBD2

CDR3 protein: CASSFEAASYEQYF
CDR3 DNA: TGTGCCAGCAGTTTTGAGGCAGCCTCCTACGAGCAGTACTTC
CDR3 length: 14
V gene: TRBV6-1
clone size: many
J gene: TRBJ2-7
D gene: NA

CDR3 protein: CATSRGLAGVQETQYF
CDR3 DNA: TGTGCCACCAGCAGGGGACTAGCGGGAGTCCAAGAGACCCAGTACTTC
CDR3 length: 16
V gene: TRBV15
clone size: NA
J gene: TRBJ2-5
D gene: TRBD2

CDR3 protein: CASSLLGADTQYF
CDR3 DNA: TGTGCCAGCAGCTTATTAGGGGCAGATACGCAGTATTTT
CDR3 length: 13
V gene: TRBV7-8
clone size: NA
J gene: TRBJ2-3
D gene: NA

CDR3 protein: CASSRLRDTGELFF
CDR3 DNA: TGTGCCAGCAGCAGACTAAGAGACACCGGGGAGCTGTTTTTT
CDR3 length: 14
V gene: TRBV6-5
clone size: NA
J gene: TRBJ2-2
D gene: NA

CDR3 protein: CASSIAAGETYNEQFF
CDR3 DNA: TGTGCCAGTAGTATAGCCGCGGGAGAGACCTACAATGAGCAGTTCTTC
CDR3 length: 16
V gene: TRBV19
clone size: NA
J gene: TRBJ2-1
D gene: TRBD2

CDR3 protein: CASSQAIPRPHEQFF
CDR3 DNA: TGTGCCAGCAGCCAAGCAATCCCTCGGCCCCATGAGCAGTTCTTC
CDR3 length: 15
V gene: TRBV14
clone size: NA
J gene: TRBJ2-1
D gene: NA

CDR3 protein: CATSSPDKTAEAFF
CDR3 DNA: TGTGCCACCAGTTCCCCCGACAAAACAGCTGAAGCTTTCTTT
CDR3 length: 14
V gene: TRBV15
clone size: NA
J gene: TRBJ1-1
D gene: NA

CDR3 protein: CASSLTWTANTGELFF
CDR3 DNA: TGTGCCAGCAGCTTAACCTGGACAGCGAACACCGGGGAGCTGTTTTTT
CDR3 length: 16
V gene: TRBV11-3
clone size: NA
J gene: TRBJ2-2
D gene: NA

CDR3 protein: CASSSEPYEQYF
CDR3 DNA: TGCGCCAGCAGCTCCGAGCCCTACGAGCAGTACTTC
CDR3 length: 12
V gene: TRBV4-1
clone size: few
J gene: TRBJ2-7
D gene: NA

CDR3 protein: CASSYKGGLYTDTQYF
CDR3 DNA: TGTGCCAGCAGTTATAAAGGGGGCCTATACACAGATACGCAGTATTTT
CDR3 length: 16
V gene: TRBV6-5
clone size: NA
J gene: TRBJ2-3
D gene: TRBD1

CDR3 protein: CASSENSLNYEQYF
CDR3 DNA: TGTGCCAGCAGTGAGAACTCCCTGAACTACGAGCAGTACTTC
CDR3 length: 14
V gene: TRBV2
clone size: NA
J gene: TRBJ2-7
D gene: NA

CDR3 protein: CASSLVQEVNTEAFF
CDR3 DNA: TGTGCCAGCAGTTTGGTCCAGGAGGTGAACACTGAAGCTTTCTTT
CDR3 length: 15
V gene: TRBV27
clone size: NA
J gene: TRBJ1-1
D gene: NA